The text below deals with one T cell receptor (beta chain). Its antigen is unknown. All patients experienced relapse after autologous stem cell transplantation, and brentuximab vedotin exposure was variable. Trimming shortened V by 5 bases and J by 9 bases, and 19 bases separated the two germline ends. CDR3 length equals 14 residues. The germline CDR1 and CDR2 sequences are SGHAT and FQNNGV. Some clones are missing from TCRdb's copy, which holds only in-frame ones; the method was immunoSEQ multiplex PCR. The data show about 19,000 clones, with 70% to 80% seen just once and over 15% held by the top ten. The sample belongs to a study of PD-1 blockade in classical Hodgkin lymphoma. Study-level background: Patients got intravenous nivolumab 3 mg/kg every 2 weeks. Findings and caveats of the study: Lower baseline TCR diversity marked trial partial responders and progressors. No one has yet defined what causes the repertoire differences, which may be disease activity or prior therapy. TCR diversity rose significantly by C4D1 in CD4+ but not CD8+ cells.

The sequencing used peripheral blood mononuclear cells (PBMCs), collected before the second cycle of nivolumab. The V call is TRBV11-2, the J call TRBJ2-5; the D call may be TRBD1 or TRBD2 (6 bases each). The sequence was collected from a human donor with classical Hodgkin lymphoma. As DNA, the CDR3 is TGTGCCAGCAGCCCCTTAGCCTCAGGGGAGGCCCAGTACTTC. As protein: CASSPLASGEAQYF.